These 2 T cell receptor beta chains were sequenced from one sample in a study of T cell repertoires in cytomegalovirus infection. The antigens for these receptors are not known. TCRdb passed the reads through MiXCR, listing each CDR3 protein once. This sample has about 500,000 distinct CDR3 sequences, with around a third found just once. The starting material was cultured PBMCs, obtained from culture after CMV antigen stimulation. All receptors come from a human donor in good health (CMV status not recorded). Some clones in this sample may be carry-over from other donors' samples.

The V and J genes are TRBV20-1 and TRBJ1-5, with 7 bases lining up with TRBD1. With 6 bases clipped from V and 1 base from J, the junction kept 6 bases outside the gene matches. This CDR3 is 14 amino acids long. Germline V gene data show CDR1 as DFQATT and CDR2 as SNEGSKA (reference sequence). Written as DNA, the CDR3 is TGCAGTGCCCCCGGAGGGGGCAGCAATCAGCCCCAGCATTTT. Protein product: CSAPGGGSNQPQHF.

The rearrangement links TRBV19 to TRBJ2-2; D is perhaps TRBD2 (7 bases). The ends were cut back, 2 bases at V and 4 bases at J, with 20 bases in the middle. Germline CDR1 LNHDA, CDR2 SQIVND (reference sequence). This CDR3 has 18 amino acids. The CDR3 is CASSIREVGGQGTGELFF. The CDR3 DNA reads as TGTGCCAGTAGTATAAGAGAGGTCGGGGGGCAGGGCACCGGGGAGCTGTTTTTT.